The source of this TCR beta chain is a study of T cells expressing NK-cell markers. The study, taken as a whole, reports: The CD3+CD56-NKG2C+ fraction of a few donors was likewise dominated by these clonotypes.

The CDR3 runs to 14 residues. Germline V gives CDR1 SEHNR, CDR2 FQNEAQ (reference sequence). Worth noting for this clonotype: Its antigen is unidentified.

Each CDR3 protein gets one entry in TCRdb, which reprocessed the 5' RACE reads and gives no DNA. The table for this sample gives roughly 150,000 distinct CDR3 sequences. The specimen sequenced was blood T cells: a sorted CD56 or NKG2C T cell subset, CD4+ or CD8+ T cells, or bulk PBMC T cells (not recorded which). This clonotype was sampled from a woman aged 18 to 75 in good health. V usage is TRBV7-9 and J usage is TRBJ2-2; without DNA, the TCRdb call of TRBD2 cannot be checked. CDR3 residues: CASSEKRELGELFF. The full variable domain, with the rest looked up from reference TRBV7-9 and TRBJ2-2, is DTGVSQNPRHKITKRGQNVTFRCDPISEHNRLYWYRQTLGQGPEFLTYFQNEAQLEKSRLLSDRFSAERPKGSFSTLEIQRTEQGDSAMYLCASSEKRELGELFFGEGSRLTVL.